A single sample is the source of the 28 T cell receptor beta chains below, sequenced in a study of cytomegalovirus exposure and HLA in healthy donors. The table came from immunoSEQ multiplex PCR; TCRdb's copy has only in-frame clones and leaves some out. The repertoire consists of 35,000 to 50,000 clones, with over 85% occurring once and the leading ten covering less than 2.5%. The sample consisted of PBMCs. Every receptor here comes from a woman younger than 30 in good health and CMV-seronegative.

The genes are TRBV28 and TRBJ1-5; no definite D call. Germline V CDR1 and CDR2: MDHEN, SYDVKM. The V end was cut by 3 bases, the J end by 0 bases, with 9 bases between. The CDR3 extends over 15 amino acids. CDR3 bases: TGTGCCAGCAGTTTGGCGGGCACTAGCAATCAGCCCCAGCATTTT. Its protein is CASSLAGTSNQPQHF.

CDR3 residues: CASSFMGGETQYF. In DNA form, the CDR3 reads TGTGCCAGCAGCTTTATGGGGGGGGAGACCCAGTACTTC. The chain has TRBV5-6 and TRBJ2-5, with TRBD2 matching over 7 bases. CDR1 is SGHDT, CDR2 YYEEEE, per germline. The CDR3 runs to 13 residues. With V trimmed by 2 bases and J by 5 bases, 3 bases remained unmatched.

The chain joins TRBV6-5 to TRBJ2-2; the match to TRBD1 covers 9 bases. V lost 0 bases to trimming and J lost 6 bases; unmatched junction nucleotides: 5. Germline assignment: CDR1 MNHEY and CDR2 SVGAGI. CDR3 length: 16 residues. The CDR3 DNA reads TGTGCCAGCAGTTACTCCGGGACAGGGCTCGCCGGGGAGCTGTTTTTT. Translation gives CASSYSGTGLAGELFF.

V usage is TRBV28 and J usage is TRBJ2-3, with D possibly being TRBD2 (6 bases). The CDR3 covers 14 residues. CDR1 and CDR2 (germline): MDHEN, SYDVKM. The ends were cut back, 4 bases at V and 6 bases at J, with 14 bases in the middle. CDR3 sequence: CASSSRRVKDTQYF. In DNA, the CDR3 is TGTGCCAGCAGTTCCAGGAGGGTAAAGGATACGCAGTATTTT.

This rearrangement joins TRBV4-2 to TRBJ1-1; D uncertain. CDR1 is LGHNA, CDR2 YNFKEQ, per germline. This CDR3 comprises 13 residues. V lost 4 bases and J lost 6, with 12 bases in between. For the CDR3, the DNA is TGTGCCAGCAGCCTTACAATCGGGGCTGAAGCTTTCTTT. Encoded protein: CASSLTIGAEAFF.

The chain links TRBV30 to TRBJ1-4; TRBD1 matches at 8 bases. Looked up from germline, CDR1 is GTSNPN and CDR2 is SVGIG (reference sequence). Germline trimming cut 3 bases from V and 6 bases from J; bases unmatched to any gene: 6. CDR3 length: 14 residues. CDR3 protein: CAWSIGQGYEKLFF. Here the CDR3 DNA reads TGTGCCTGGAGCATTGGACAGGGATATGAAAAACTGTTTTTT.

The chain recombines TRBV5-1 with TRBJ2-7, with 13 nucleotides matching TRBD2. This CDR3 has 17 amino acids. J was trimmed by 0 bases and V by 4 bases; bases with no gene match: 7. The germline V gene has CDR1 SGHRS and CDR2 YFSETQ. CDR3 DNA sequence: TGCGCCAGCAGCCTCTGGACTAGCGGGAGTCTCTCCTACGAGCAGTACTTC. Amino acid sequence: CASSLWTSGSLSYEQYF. The full variable domain, its missing parts supplied by reference TRBV5-1 and TRBJ2-7, is KAGVTQTPRYLIKTRGQQVTLSCSPISGHRSVSWYQQTPGQGLQFLFEYFSETQRNKGNFPGRFSGRQFSNSRSEMNVSTLELGDSALYLCASSLWTSGSLSYEQYFGPGTRLTVT.

The rearrangement joins TRBV28 to TRBJ1-1; no firm D call. Germline V lookup: CDR1 MDHEN, CDR2 SYDVKM. The germline V and J ends were trimmed by 10 bases and 1 base, with 7 bases remaining between them. The CDR3 is 11 residues long. Here the CDR3 DNA reads TGTGCCATCTCAGGGAACACTGAAGCTTTCTTT. Encoded protein: CAISGNTEAFF.

V gene TRBV25-1 combines with J gene TRBJ2-7, with D possibly being TRBD2 (5 bases). The CDR3 extends over 13 amino acids. Germline CDR1 MGHDK, CDR2 SYGVNS. Trimming took 1 base from V and 11 from J, leaving 15 bases between them. DNA of the CDR3: TGTGCCAGCAGTGAATCCTACGGGATAAGGAAGTACTTC. This sequence encodes CASSESYGIRKYF.

This chain connects TRBV18 to TRBJ2-7; maybe TRBD2 (5 bases). The CDR3 covers 12 residues. V was cut by 2 bases and J by 6 bases, with 8 bases left in between. CDR1 and CDR2 from the germline V gene are KGHSH and LQKENI. CDR3 sequence reads: CASSPRETEQYF. CDR3 bases: TGTGCCAGCTCACCAAGGGAGACCGAGCAGTACTTC.

This clone showed up just a few times. The CDR3 loop is CASTKDRDSYEQYF. The CDR3 coding sequence is TGTGCCAGCACCAAGGACAGGGACAGCTACGAGCAGTACTTC. The chain combines TRBV2 with TRBJ2-7; 8 bases are a match to TRBD1. This CDR3 spans 14 amino acids. The germline CDR1 and CDR2 sequences are SNHLY and FYNNEI. The V segment lost 7 bases and the J segment 3 bases; nucleotides outside the gene matches: 8.

V gene TRBV5-6 combines with J gene TRBJ2-7; 8 bases are a match to TRBD1. Germline V gene lookup returns CDR1 SGHDT and CDR2 YYEEEE. The CDR3 is 14 residues long. V lost 4 bases to trimming and J lost 7 bases; unmatched junction nucleotides: 10. CDR3 sequence (DNA): TGTGCCAGCAGCCCGAGGACAGGGCTGGGAGAGCAGTACTTC. Translated, it gives CASSPRTGLGEQYF.

The chain couples TRBV7-2 to TRBJ2-5; 9 bases map to TRBD1. CDR3 size: 15 residues. Germline values: CDR1 SGHTA, CDR2 FQGNSA. J lost 1 base, V lost 5 bases, and 5 bases had no gene match. The CDR3 sequence: CASSRTGAIQETQYF. The CDR3 region has the DNA TGTGCCAGCAGCCGGACAGGGGCGATCCAAGAGACCCAGTACTTC.

The sample holds a few counts of this clone. The chain has TRBV27 and TRBJ1-6; D is ambiguous. The CDR3 spans 12 residues. V was pared by 5 bases and J by 14 bases, with 13 bases between. Per germline, CDR1 MNHEY and CDR2 SMNVEV (reference sequence). The CDR3 DNA sequence: TGTGCCAGCAGTGCCCCCGCCGGGTCCCTCCACTTT. Encoded protein: CASSAPAGSLHF.

The chain links TRBV30 to TRBJ1-4; TRBD1 is a possible D gene (5 bases). V was cut by 0 bases and J by 0 bases, with 8 bases left in between. This CDR3 spans 15 amino acids. CDR1 GTSNPN and CDR2 SVGIG come from the germline V gene (reference sequence). DNA for the CDR3: TGTGCCTGGAGTGTGACGGGGGCAACTAATGAAAAACTGTTTTTT. This sequence encodes CAWSVTGATNEKLFF.

This clone has a single count. V gene TRBV30 combines with J gene TRBJ1-2; 10 bases agree with TRBD1. Per the germline V gene, CDR1 is GTSNPN and CDR2 is SVGIG (reference sequence). V lost 7 bases, J lost 8 bases, and 10 bases stayed unmatched. This CDR3 comprises 13 residues. CDR3 protein: CAYTLGQGGGYTF. The CDR3 coding sequence is TGTGCCTATACACTCGGACAGGGGGGAGGCTACACCTTC. Complete variable domain (other parts from reference TRBV30 and TRBJ1-2): SQTIHQWPATLVQPVGSPLSLECTVEGTSNPNLYWYRQAAGRGLQLLFYSVGIGQISSEVPQNLSASRPQDRQFILSSKKLLLSDSGFYLCAYTLGQGGGYTFGSGTRLTVV.

This chain connects TRBV7-9 to TRBJ2-7; 9 bases are shared with TRBD1. The CDR3 has 15 residues. The V gene's germline CDR1 is SEHNR and CDR2 FQNEAQ (reference sequence). Unmatched junction bases numbered 8, after V lost 5 bases and J lost 3 bases. The CDR3, as DNA: TGTGCCAGCAGCCCCTCACAGGGGGCCCGCTACGAGCAGTACTTC. Encoded protein: CASSPSQGARYEQYF.

This chain uses TRBV29-1 with TRBJ2-7; tentative D call: TRBD1 (8 bases). The CDR3 is 17 residues long. With 6 bases removed from V and 1 base from J, the gap between germline ends came to 25 bases. CDR1 is SQVTM, CDR2 ANQGSEA, per germline. The CDR3 DNA reads TGCAGCGTCTACGATCCGCGGGACAGGACTAGTTCCTACGAGCAGTACTTC. It yields the protein CSVYDPRDRTSSYEQYF.

This chain connects TRBV15 to TRBJ2-3; 13 bases are shared with TRBD2. This CDR3 spans 16 amino acids. With 6 bases clipped from V and 2 bases from J, the junction kept 5 bases outside the gene matches. CDR1 is LNHNV and CDR2 is YYDKDF in the germline V gene (reference sequence). CDR3 coding DNA: TGTGCCACCAGTATCGGACTAGCGGGGGTCACAGATACGCAGTATTTT. This translates into CATSIGLAGVTDTQYF.

V is TRBV5-8 and J is TRBJ1-1, with a tentative D call TRBD1 (5 bases). Germline V gene lookup returns CDR1 SGHTS and CDR2 YDEGEE. Trimming stripped 1 base from V and 2 bases from J, with 9 bases between. This CDR3 is 14 amino acids long. CDR3 amino acids: CASSLWGSNTEAFF. The CDR3 DNA reads TGTGCCAGCAGCTTGTGGGGCTCCAACACTGAAGCTTTCTTT.

The rearrangement joins TRBV6-6 to TRBJ2-5; the D gene is possibly TRBD1 (5 bases). This CDR3 has 13 amino acids. The V end was cut by 4 bases, the J end by 1 base, with 7 bases between. CDR1 and CDR2 from the germline V gene are MNHNY and SVGAGI (reference sequence). The CDR3 here is CASSWTPQETQYF. In nucleotides, the CDR3 is TGTGCCAGCAGTTGGACACCCCAAGAGACCCAGTACTTC.

This chain connects TRBV9 to TRBJ1-2; 7 bases align to TRBD1. This CDR3 has 15 amino acids. V lost 3 bases to trimming and J lost 0 bases; unmatched junction nucleotides: 5. Germline values: CDR1 SGDLS, CDR2 YYNGEE. CDR3: CASSAGTAANYGYTF. The CDR3 region has the DNA TGTGCCAGCAGCGCAGGGACAGCAGCTAACTATGGCTACACCTTC.

CDR3 sequence: CASSGGQNYGYTF. In DNA, the CDR3 is TGTGCCAGCAGCGGGGGACAGAACTATGGCTACACCTTC. This sequence joins TRBV4-2 and TRBJ1-2; 7 nucleotides agree with TRBD1. The CDR3 is 13 residues long. In germline, CDR1 is LGHNA, CDR2 YNFKEQ. The junction had 2 bases not matched to a gene; V was cut back by 5 bases and J by 2 bases.

The rearrangement uses TRBV7-2 and TRBJ2-1; possible D gene TRBD2, 5 bases. Trimming removed 1 base at V and 0 bases at J, with 16 bases between. Germline loops: CDR1 SGHTA, CDR2 FQGNSA. The CDR3 extends over 18 amino acids. Here the CDR3 reads CASSLVVRELSSYNEQFF. The CDR3 DNA is TGTGCCAGCAGCTTAGTGGTGAGGGAACTCAGCTCCTACAATGAGCAGTTCTTC.

The chain uses TRBV7-9 and TRBJ2-1, with TRBD2 matching over 11 bases. The V gene's germline CDR1 is SEHNR and CDR2 FQNEAQ (reference sequence). V was pared by 5 bases and J by 5 bases, with 8 bases of the junction left unmatched. The CDR3 is made up of 16 amino acids. The CDR3 DNA follows: TGTGCCAGCAGCCCGACGACTAGCGGGACAAACAATGAGCAGTTCTTC. It yields the protein CASSPTTSGTNNEQFF.

The rearrangement links TRBV10-3 to TRBJ2-7, with 10 bases that match TRBD1. Germline loops: CDR1 ENHRY, CDR2 SYGVKD. V lost 8 bases, J lost 6 bases, and 4 bases stayed unmatched. The CDR3 length is 12 residues. The CDR3 DNA reads TGTGCCATCCTCCGGGACAGGGGCGAGCAGTACTTC. Its protein is CAILRDRGEQYF.

This clone was seen a few times. This chain connects TRBV30 to TRBJ2-2, with 7 bases lining up with TRBD2. Germline values: CDR1 GTSNPN, CDR2 SVGIG (reference sequence). This CDR3 is built from 15 residues. V dropped 0 bases and J dropped 3; count of bases not matched to a gene: 4. The CDR3 is CAWSVGGRDTGELFF. The CDR3 DNA is TGTGCCTGGAGTGTAGGAGGGAGGGACACCGGGGAGCTGTTTTTT.

This rearrangement joins TRBV6-6 to TRBJ1-4, with 9 bases fitting TRBD1. The junction had 1 base not matched to a gene; V was cut back by 0 bases and J by 5 bases. The CDR3 has 15 amino acids. Germline loops: CDR1 MNHNY, CDR2 SVGAGI (reference sequence). The CDR3 coding sequence is TGTGCCAGCAGTTACTCGGGACAGGGCAATGAAAAACTGTTTTTT. Residues: CASSYSGQGNEKLFF.